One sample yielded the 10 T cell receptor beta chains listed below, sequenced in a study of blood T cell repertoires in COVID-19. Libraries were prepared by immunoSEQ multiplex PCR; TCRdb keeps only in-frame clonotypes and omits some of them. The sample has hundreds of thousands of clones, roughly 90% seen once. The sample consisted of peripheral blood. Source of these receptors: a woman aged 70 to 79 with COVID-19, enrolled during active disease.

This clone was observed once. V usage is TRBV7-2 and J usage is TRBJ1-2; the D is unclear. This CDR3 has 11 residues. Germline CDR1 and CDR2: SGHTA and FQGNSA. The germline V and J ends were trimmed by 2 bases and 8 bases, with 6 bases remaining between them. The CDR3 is CASSLIMGYTF. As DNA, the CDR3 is TGTGCCAGCAGCTTAATTATGGGCTACACCTTC. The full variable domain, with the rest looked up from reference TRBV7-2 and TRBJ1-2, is GAGVSQSPSNKVTEKGKDVELRCDPISGHTALYWYRQSLGQGLEFLIYFQGNSAPDKSGLPSDRFSAERTGGSVSTLTIQRTQQEDSAVYLCASSLIMGYTFGSGTRLTVV.

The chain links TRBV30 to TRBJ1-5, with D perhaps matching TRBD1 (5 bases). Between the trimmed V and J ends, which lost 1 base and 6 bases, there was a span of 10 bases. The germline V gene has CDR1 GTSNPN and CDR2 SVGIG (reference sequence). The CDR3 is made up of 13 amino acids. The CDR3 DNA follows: TGTGCCTGGAGTGCCCCAGGGCCTCAGCCCCAGCATTTT. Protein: CAWSAPGPQPQHF.

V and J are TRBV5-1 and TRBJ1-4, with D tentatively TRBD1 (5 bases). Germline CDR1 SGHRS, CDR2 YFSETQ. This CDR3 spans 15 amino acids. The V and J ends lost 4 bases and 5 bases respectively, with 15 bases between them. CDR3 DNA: TGCGCCAGCAGCCCCCTGGGGGGAGGCAATGAAAAACTGTTTTTT. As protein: CASSPLGGGNEKLFF.

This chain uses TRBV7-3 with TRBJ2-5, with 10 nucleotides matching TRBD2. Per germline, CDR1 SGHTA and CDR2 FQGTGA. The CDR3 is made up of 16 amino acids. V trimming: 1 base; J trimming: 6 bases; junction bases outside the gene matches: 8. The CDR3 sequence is CASSLNGGLARKTQYF. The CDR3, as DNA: TGTGCCAGCAGCTTAAACGGGGGACTAGCGAGGAAGACCCAGTACTTC. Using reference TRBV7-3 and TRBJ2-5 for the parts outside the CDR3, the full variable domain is GAGVSQTPSNKVTEKGKYVELRCDPISGHTALYWYRQSLGQGPEFLIYFQGTGAADDSGLPNDRFFAVRPEGSVSTLKIQRTERGDSAVYLCASSLNGGLARKTQYFGPGTRLLVL.

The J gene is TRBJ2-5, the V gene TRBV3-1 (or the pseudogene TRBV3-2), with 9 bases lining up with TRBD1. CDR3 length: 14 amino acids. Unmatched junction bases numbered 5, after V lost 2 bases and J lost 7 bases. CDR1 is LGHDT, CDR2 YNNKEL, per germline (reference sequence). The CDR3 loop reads CASSQNRGRATQYF. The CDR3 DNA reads TGTGCCAGCAGCCAAAACAGGGGGCGGGCGACCCAGTACTTC.

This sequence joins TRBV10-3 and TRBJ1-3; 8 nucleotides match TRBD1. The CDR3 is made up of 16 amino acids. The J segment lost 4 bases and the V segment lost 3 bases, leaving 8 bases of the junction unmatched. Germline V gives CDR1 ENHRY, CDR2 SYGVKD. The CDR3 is CAISDRDRSGGNTIYF. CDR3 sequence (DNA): TGTGCCATCAGTGACAGGGACAGGTCAGGGGGAAACACCATATATTTT.

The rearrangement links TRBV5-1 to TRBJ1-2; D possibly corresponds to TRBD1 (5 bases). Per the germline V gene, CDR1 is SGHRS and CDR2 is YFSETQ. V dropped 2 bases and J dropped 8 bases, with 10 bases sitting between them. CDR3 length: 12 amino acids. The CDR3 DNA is TGCGCCAGCAGCTTCCCAGGGTTGGGCTACACCTTC. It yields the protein CASSFPGLGYTF.

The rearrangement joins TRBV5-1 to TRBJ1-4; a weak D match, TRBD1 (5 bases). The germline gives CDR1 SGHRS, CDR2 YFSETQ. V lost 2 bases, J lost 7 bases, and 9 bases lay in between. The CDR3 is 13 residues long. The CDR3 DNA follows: TGCGCCAGCAGCTTAACAGGTTCTGAAAAACTGTTTTTT. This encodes CASSLTGSEKLFF.

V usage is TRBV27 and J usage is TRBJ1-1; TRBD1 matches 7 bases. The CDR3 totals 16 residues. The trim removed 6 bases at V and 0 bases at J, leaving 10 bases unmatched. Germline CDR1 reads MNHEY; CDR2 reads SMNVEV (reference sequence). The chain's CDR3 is CASSRPTGTMNTEAFF. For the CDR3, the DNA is TGTGCCAGCAGCCGCCCGACAGGGACGATGAACACTGAAGCTTTCTTT.

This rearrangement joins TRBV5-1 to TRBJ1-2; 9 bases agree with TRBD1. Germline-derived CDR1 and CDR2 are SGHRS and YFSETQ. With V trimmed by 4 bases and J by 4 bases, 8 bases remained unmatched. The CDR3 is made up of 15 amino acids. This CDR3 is CASSTMGQGSYGYTF. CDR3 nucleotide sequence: TGCGCCAGCAGCACGATGGGACAGGGATCCTATGGCTACACCTTC.